This T cell receptor beta chain derives from a study of T cell clonotyping in hematopoietic cell transplantation. Notes on the study in general: Broader posttransplant TCR repertoire diversity was predicted by graft donor and pretransplant recipient Inverse Simpson Index values.

Comment on this clone: Its matching antigen is unknown.

The CDR3 covers 15 residues. V lost 3 bases and J 6 bases, leaving 18 bases between the germline ends. Germline values: CDR1 MDHEN, CDR2 SYDVKM. Blood collection times were about day -28 and days 30, 100, 180 posttransplant. The data were produced by immunoSEQ multiplex PCR, yet TCRdb's version contains in-frame clones alone and is incomplete. The table includes around 13,000 clones, approximately 80% detected once. Sequencing used PBMCs, obtained 100 days after allogeneic stem cell transplant. The V call is TRBV28, the J call TRBJ2-7; a possible D gene is TRBD1 (5 bases). The clonotype was recovered from a female patient between 40 and 50 years old who had an allogeneic stem cell transplant from a related donor, so T cells may come from the graft donor. Some clones in this sample may be carry-over from other donors' samples. In nucleotides, the CDR3 is TGTGCCAGCAGTTTTGCCCTCGGACATACCGTCGAGCAGTACTTC. The encoded protein is CASSFALGHTVEQYF.